A single sample gave rise to the 24 T cell receptor beta chains below, sequenced in a study of cytomegalovirus exposure and HLA in healthy donors. Primers: 60 Vbeta forward and 13 Jbeta reverse. Generated by immunoSEQ multiplex PCR, the TCRdb table keeps only in-frame clones and is missing some. Counted here are 90,000 to 100,000 clones, around 67% occurring once; the ten biggest clones make up under 3%. Sequenced sample: PBMCs. The receptors derive from a man between 45 and 60 years old in good health and CMV-seronegative.

The chain is built from TRBV21-1 and TRBJ2-7; the table calls TRBD2, which could not be checked here. TRBV21-1 is an annotated pseudogene. The CDR3 runs 16 residues. CDR3 sequence reads: CASSKGGSSGTYEQYF. The CDR3 DNA sequence: TGTGCCAGCAGCAAAGGAGGTTCTAGCGGGACCTACGAGCAGTACTTC.

This clone occurred once. The CDR3: CASSYSGETYEQYF. DNA for the CDR3: TGTGCCAGCAGTTACTCAGGGGAAACCTACGAGCAGTACTTC. V gene TRBV6-6 combines with J gene TRBJ2-7; possible D gene TRBD1, 5 bases. Trimming removed 0 bases from V and 2 bases from J, with 8 bases in between. CDR3 size: 14 residues. Germline V lookup: CDR1 MNHNY, CDR2 SVGAGI (reference sequence).

CDR3 loop: CASSLGGRETQYF. CDR3 nucleotide sequence: TGCGCCAGCAGCTTGGGGGGGCGAGAGACCCAGTACTTC. This chain links TRBV5-1 with TRBJ2-5; a weak D match, TRBD1 (6 bases). Trimming pared 0 bases from V and 4 bases from J, leaving 7 bases between. This CDR3 comprises 13 residues. Germline V gives CDR1 SGHRS, CDR2 YFSETQ.

The V and J genes are TRBV18 and TRBJ2-1; TRBD1 is a possible D gene (7 bases). Trimming took off 0 bases at V and 5 bases at J, with 11 bases between the two ends. This CDR3 contains 15 residues. Germline assignment: CDR1 KGHSH and CDR2 LQKENI. CDR3 amino acids: CASSPPQGRHNEQFF. The CDR3 DNA reads as TGTGCCAGCTCACCACCACAGGGGAGGCACAATGAGCAGTTCTTC.

The rearrangement joins TRBV6-5 to TRBJ1-2; 9 bases line up with TRBD1. CDR1 MNHEY and CDR2 SVGAGI come from the germline V gene. The CDR3 loop spans 14 amino acids. V lost 0 bases to trimming and J lost 6 bases; unmatched junction nucleotides: 2. The CDR3 sequence: CASSYSGTGNGYTF. The CDR3 nucleotides are TGTGCCAGCAGTTACTCCGGGACAGGGAATGGCTACACCTTC.

The rearrangement joins TRBV15 to TRBJ1-4; 7 nucleotides line up with TRBD1. Germline lookup yields CDR1 LNHNV and CDR2 YYDKDF (reference sequence). The CDR3 runs to 15 residues. Trimming cost V 1 base and J 5 bases; bases outside gene matches: 4. The CDR3 is CATSRGDRVNEKLFF. The CDR3 DNA follows: TGTGCCACCAGCAGAGGGGACAGAGTGAATGAAAAACTGTTTTTT.

The rearrangement joins TRBV28 to TRBJ1-6; D gene uncertain. V lost 3 bases and J lost 0, with 12 bases in between. The CDR3 is 17 residues long. Germline CDR1 MDHEN, CDR2 SYDVKM. The CDR3 is CASSFRAESSYNSPLHF. The CDR3 nucleotides are TGTGCCAGCAGTTTTCGAGCGGAGAGCTCCTATAATTCACCCCTCCACTTT.

This clone was recorded once. V usage is TRBV6-5 and J usage is TRBJ2-7; 7 nucleotides line up with TRBD1. With V trimmed by 6 bases and J by 0 bases, 2 bases remained unmatched. The CDR3 has 13 amino acids. Germline CDR1 and CDR2: MNHEY and SVGAGI. CDR3 in amino acids: CASRSGGSYEQYF. The CDR3 DNA follows: TGTGCCAGCAGATCAGGGGGCTCCTACGAGCAGTACTTC.

This clone was picked up a small number of times. The rearrangement links TRBV28 to TRBJ1-6; a possible D gene is TRBD1 (5 bases). Trimming left V 2 bases short and J 3 bases short, with 23 bases between. The length of the CDR3 is 20 residues. Per the germline V gene, CDR1 is MDHEN and CDR2 is SYDVKM. In DNA form, the CDR3 reads TGTGCCAGCAGTTTACTCCCGGGTCTTACTGGGGGGAGCTATAATTCACCCCTCCACTTT. The encoded protein is CASSLLPGLTGGSYNSPLHF.

The J gene is TRBJ1-2, the V gene TRBV11-1; perhaps TRBD1 as D (6 bases). The germline CDR1 and CDR2 sequences are SGHAT and FQDESV (reference sequence). Trimming took 4 bases from V and 4 from J, leaving 13 bases between them. CDR3 length: 14 amino acids. DNA of the CDR3: TGTGCCAGCAGCTCCATGGGGGCCGGCTATGGCTACACCTTC. Protein: CASSSMGAGYGYTF.

J is TRBJ2-5 and V is TRBV14, with a tentative D call TRBD2 (6 bases). The DNA end is a closer match to TRBJ2-7, so the J assignment may be wrong. This CDR3 is built from 14 residues. The germline gives CDR1 SGHDN, CDR2 FVKESK. The CDR3 bases are TGTGCCAGCAGCCAAGCAGGTGCTAGCGACGAGCAGTACTTC. It yields the protein CASSQAGASDEQYF.

This clone was picked up a small number of times. This rearrangement joins TRBV5-1 to TRBJ2-1, with TRBD2 identical over 8 bases. With 2 bases clipped from V and 5 bases from J, the junction kept 9 bases outside the gene matches. The CDR3 has 16 residues. The germline CDR1 and CDR2 sequences are SGHRS and YFSETQ. DNA of the CDR3: TGCGCCAGCAGCTTCGTTAGCGGGAATCCCCACAATGAGCAGTTCTTC. It yields the protein CASSFVSGNPHNEQFF.

In regard to this clone: At one of its ends the junction is not consistent with the germline gene, which may arise from a read error. The chain recombines TRBV7-7 with TRBJ2-3; maybe TRBD1 (6 bases). Germline V gives CDR1 SSHAT, CDR2 FNYEAQ (reference sequence). This CDR3 has 13 residues. CDR3 residues: CASSLAGADTQYF. For the CDR3, the DNA is TGTGCTAGCAGCTTAGCAGGGGCAGATACGCAGTATTTT.

This chain links TRBV7-2 with TRBJ1-3, with D perhaps TRBD1 (6 bases). Germline V gene sequence: CDR1 SGHTA, CDR2 FQGNSA. Trimming left V 6 bases short and J 3 bases short, with 9 bases between. The CDR3 extends over 13 amino acids. CDR3 loop: CASRRTVGNTIYF. The CDR3 coding sequence is TGTGCCAGCAGAAGGACAGTTGGAAACACCATATATTTT.

This clone has a handful of counts. The chain couples TRBV7-9 to TRBJ2-4; D is unresolved. The germline V and J ends were trimmed by 5 bases and 8 bases, with 16 bases remaining between them. Germline-derived CDR1 and CDR2 are SEHNR and FQNEAQ (reference sequence). There are 14 residues in the CDR3. Written as DNA, the CDR3 is TGTGCCAGCAGCCCAAAGGAGAGACGCGACATTCAGTACTTC. Translating it yields CASSPKERRDIQYF.

This chain links TRBV25-1 with TRBJ2-5; 7 positions agree with TRBD1. Germline V gene data show CDR1 as MGHDK and CDR2 as SYGVNS. Germline trimming cut 7 bases from V and 9 bases from J; bases unmatched to any gene: 11. This CDR3 has 13 amino acids. CDR3 in amino acids: CASTTRTGHPQYF. Written as DNA, the CDR3 is TGTGCCAGCACCACCAGGACAGGCCATCCCCAGTACTTC.

The CDR3 region is CASSWGQNSPLHF. Written as DNA, the CDR3 is TGCGCCAGCAGCTGGGGACAGAATTCACCCCTCCACTTT. This chain links TRBV5-1 with TRBJ1-6; the match to TRBD1 covers 7 bases. V gave up 3 bases and J gave up 7 bases; unmatched junction bases: 1. The CDR3 runs to 13 residues. Germline assignment: CDR1 SGHRS and CDR2 YFSETQ.

V gene TRBV9 combines with J gene TRBJ1-1; D is ambiguous. CDR1 and CDR2 from the germline V gene are SGDLS and YYNGEE. The CDR3 has 12 amino acids. Trimming left V 0 bases short and J 7 bases short, with 7 bases between. CDR3 sequence (DNA): TGTGCCAGCAGCGTAGGTGGGCGTGAAGCTTTCTTT. This encodes CASSVGGREAFF.

The chain carries TRBV28 and TRBJ1-4, with a possible D match to TRBD1 (6 bases). Germline CDR1 and CDR2: MDHEN and SYDVKM. The V gene lost 6 bases and the J gene lost 7 bases, with 12 bases spanning the gap. This CDR3 has 13 residues. The CDR3 DNA reads as TGTGCCAGCAGCCGGACAGTCGGTGAAAAACTGTTTTTT. Encoded protein: CASSRTVGEKLFF.

This chain links TRBV5-4 with TRBJ2-3; TRBD1 is a possible D gene (5 bases). Germline V lookup: CDR1 SGHNT, CDR2 YYREEE (reference sequence). V lost 1 base and J 4 bases, leaving 7 bases between the germline ends. The CDR3 loop spans 13 amino acids. CDR3 protein: CASSLTGSDTQYF. For the CDR3, the DNA is TGTGCCAGCAGCTTGACAGGTTCAGATACGCAGTATTTT.

V and J are TRBV29-1 and TRBJ2-1; weak D call: TRBD1 (5 bases). The CDR3 consists of 18 residues. V was clipped by 1 base and J by 0 bases, with 19 bases between them. The V gene's germline CDR1 is SQVTM and CDR2 ANQGSEA. DNA for the CDR3: TGCAGCGTTGAAGGACGGCAGGGCCTAAAGAGCTCCTACAATGAGCAGTTCTTC. Amino acids: CSVEGRQGLKSSYNEQFF.

The rearrangement uses TRBV7-2 and TRBJ1-2, with 9 nucleotides matching TRBD1. CDR1 is SGHTA and CDR2 is FQGNSA in the germline V gene. J was trimmed by 3 bases and V by 5 bases; bases with no gene match: 4. The CDR3 consists of 14 residues. CDR3 residues: CASSPNRGHYGYTF. The CDR3 nucleotides read TGTGCCAGCAGCCCAAACAGGGGGCACTATGGCTACACCTTC.

CDR3 protein: CASSYGGGLNTETQYF. The CDR3 nucleotides read TGTGCCAGCAGTTACGGCGGGGGGCTCAACACGGAGACCCAGTACTTC. The chain recombines TRBV6-5 with TRBJ2-5, with 8 nucleotides matching TRBD2. This CDR3 has 16 residues. V shed 2 bases and J 5 bases; nucleotides not matched to a gene: 10. Per the germline V gene, CDR1 is MNHEY and CDR2 is SVGAGI.

The chain employs TRBV27 and TRBJ1-2; maybe TRBD1 (6 bases). This CDR3 region has 14 residues. V was shortened by 5 bases and J by 4 bases, with 14 bases between the two germline ends. Germline loops: CDR1 MNHEY, CDR2 SMNVEV (reference sequence). The CDR3 region has the DNA TGTGCCAGCAGTGGACAGCACAATCTCTATGGCTACACCTTC. Protein sequence: CASSGQHNLYGYTF.